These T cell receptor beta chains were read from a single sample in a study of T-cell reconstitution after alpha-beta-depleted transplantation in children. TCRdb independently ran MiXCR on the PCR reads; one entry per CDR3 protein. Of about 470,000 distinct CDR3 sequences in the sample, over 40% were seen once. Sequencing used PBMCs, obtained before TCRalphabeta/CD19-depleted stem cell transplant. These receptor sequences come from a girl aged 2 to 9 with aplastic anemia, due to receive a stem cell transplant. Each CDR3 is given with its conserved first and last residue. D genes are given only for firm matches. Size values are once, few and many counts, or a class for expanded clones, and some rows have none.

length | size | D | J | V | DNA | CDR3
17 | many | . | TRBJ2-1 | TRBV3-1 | TGTGCCAGCAGCTCCAAGATAGCGGCCCTCTCCTACAATGAGCAGTTCTTC | CASSSKIAALSYNEQFF
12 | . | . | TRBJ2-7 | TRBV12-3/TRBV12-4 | TGTGCCAGCAGTTTAGAAGGGGACGAGCAGTACTTC | CASSLEGDEQYF
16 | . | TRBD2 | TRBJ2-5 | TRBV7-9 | TGTGCCAGCAGCTTGCAGCGGGGGCCCCTGCAAGAGACCCAGTACTTC | CASSLQRGPLQETQYF
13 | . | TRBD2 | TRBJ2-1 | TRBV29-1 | TGCAGCGGAAGCGGGAGTGCCTACAATGAGCAGTTCTTC | CSGSGSAYNEQFF
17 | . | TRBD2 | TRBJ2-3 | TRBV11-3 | TGTGCCAGCAGCTTTGGGGCGGGAGGGCCTTCTGCAGATACGCAGTATTTT | CASSFGAGGPSADTQYF
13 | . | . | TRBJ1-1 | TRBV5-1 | TGCGCCAGCAGCTTATCGGAGCGCACTGAAGCTTTCTTT | CASSLSERTEAFF
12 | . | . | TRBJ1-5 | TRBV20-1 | TGCAGTGCTAGGGGGGGCAATCACCCCCAGCATTTT | CSARGGNHPQHF
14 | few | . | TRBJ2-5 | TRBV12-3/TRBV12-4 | TGTGCCAGCCACGATAGGGCAGCCCGAGAGACCCAGTACTTC | CASHDRAARETQYF
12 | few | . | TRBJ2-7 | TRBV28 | TGTGCCAGCAGGAGGGGAGTCGTCGAGCAGTACTTC | CASRRGVVEQYF
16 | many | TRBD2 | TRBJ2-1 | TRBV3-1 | TGTGCCAGCAGCCTCGGGGCTAGCGGATACTACAATGAGCAGTTCTTC | CASSLGASGYYNEQFF
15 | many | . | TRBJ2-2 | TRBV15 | TGTGCCACCAGCAGAGATGAACGGGGAACCGGGGAGCTGTTTTTT | CATSRDERGTGELFF
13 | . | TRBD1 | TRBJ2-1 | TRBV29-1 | TGCAGCGTTGGACAGGGGGCAAGCAATGAGCAGTTCTTC | CSVGQGASNEQFF
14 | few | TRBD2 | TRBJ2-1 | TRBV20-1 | TGCAGTGCTTCTCCGGGACTAGGAGACAATGAGCAGTTCTTC | CSASPGLGDNEQFF
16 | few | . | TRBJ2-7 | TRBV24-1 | TGTGCCACCAGTGACGTTGGGGGGCAGGGAGCAAGCGAGCAGTACTTC | CATSDVGGQGASEQYF
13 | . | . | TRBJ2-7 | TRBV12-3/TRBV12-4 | TGTGCCAGCAGTGACCTAGTACGCTACGAGCAGTACTTC | CASSDLVRYEQYF
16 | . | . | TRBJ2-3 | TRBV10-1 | TGCGCCAGCAGTGAGTCAGGAGTTAGCCTCACAGATACGCAGTATTTT | CASSESGVSLTDTQYF
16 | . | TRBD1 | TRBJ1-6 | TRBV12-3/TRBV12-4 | TGTGCCAGCAGTGCTACAGGGGAACGGTATAATTCACCCCTCCACTTT | CASSATGERYNSPLHF
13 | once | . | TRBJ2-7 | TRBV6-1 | TGTGCCAGCAGAACGGACAGCACCTACGAGCAGTACTTC | CASRTDSTYEQYF
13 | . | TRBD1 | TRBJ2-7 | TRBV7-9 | TGTGCCAGCAGCTCCCCGACAGGGGCCGAGCAGTACTTC | CASSSPTGAEQYF
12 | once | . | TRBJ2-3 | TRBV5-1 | TGCGCCAGCAGCTTGGAAGGAGTGGGGCAGTATTTT | CASSLEGVGQYF
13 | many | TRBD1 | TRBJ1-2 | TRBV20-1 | TGCAGTGCTAGGGGGACAGGGGAGTATGGCTACACCTTC | CSARGTGEYGYTF
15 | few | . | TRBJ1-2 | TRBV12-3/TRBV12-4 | TGTGCCAGCAGTTTAGTTGGGGGGCGAAGCTATGGCTACACCTTC | CASSLVGGRSYGYTF
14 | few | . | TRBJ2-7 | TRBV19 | TGTGCCAGTAGTTGGACAGAGAGCTCCTACGAGCAGTACTTC | CASSWTESSYEQYF
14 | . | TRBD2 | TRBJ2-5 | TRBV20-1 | TGCAGTGCTAGAGGGACTAGCGGTTTAGAGACCCAGTACTTC | CSARGTSGLETQYF
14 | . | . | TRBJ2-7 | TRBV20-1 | TGCAGTGCTCCGCGCCCAGAAGGGCCCTACGAGCAGTACTTC | CSAPRPEGPYEQYF
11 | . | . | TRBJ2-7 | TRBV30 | TGTGCCTGGAGTGTTGCAGGCGAGCAGTACTTC | CAWSVAGEQYF
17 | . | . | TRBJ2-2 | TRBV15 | TGTGCCACCAGCAGAGATGCTTGGGCTACGAACACCGGGGACCTGTTTTTT | CATSRDAWATNTGDLFF
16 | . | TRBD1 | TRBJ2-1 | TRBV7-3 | TGTGCCAGCAGCTTAATACCGACAGGGGGTCGCAATGAGCAGTTCTTC | CASSLIPTGGRNEQFF
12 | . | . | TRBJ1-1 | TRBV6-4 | TGTGCCAGCAGTGGGGAGGACGCGGGGCTGTTCTTT | CASSGEDAGLFF
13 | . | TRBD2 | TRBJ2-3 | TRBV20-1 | TGCAGTGCTAGCGGGGGGGCGACAGATACGCAGTATTTT | CSASGGATDTQYF
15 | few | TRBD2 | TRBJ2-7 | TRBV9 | TGTGCCAGCAGCCCCCGGACTAGCGGGACTCGAGAGCAGTACTTC | CASSPRTSGTREQYF
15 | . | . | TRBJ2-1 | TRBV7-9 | TGTGCCAGCAGCCCAAACTATAAGCCCCACAATGAGCAGTTCTTC | CASSPNYKPHNEQFF
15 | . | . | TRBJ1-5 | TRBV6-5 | TGTGCCAGCAGTTACTCTGGTGATAGCAATCAGCCCCAGCATTTT | CASSYSGDSNQPQHF
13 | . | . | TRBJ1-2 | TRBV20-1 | TGCAGTGCCGAATCGACGCTACGCTATGGCTACACCTTC | CSAESTLRYGYTF
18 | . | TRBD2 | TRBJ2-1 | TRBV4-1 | TGCGCCAGCAGCCCCCCGGGGGTGCGGGGGGGCTCCTACAATGAGCAGTTCTTC | CASSPPGVRGGSYNEQFF
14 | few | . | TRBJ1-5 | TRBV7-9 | TGTGCCAGCAGCCCTAATTATAGCAATCAGCCCCAGCATTTT | CASSPNYSNQPQHF
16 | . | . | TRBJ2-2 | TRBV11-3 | TGTGCCAGCAGCCTTTTTGCGGGAACGAACACCGGGGAGCTGTTTTTT | CASSLFAGTNTGELFF
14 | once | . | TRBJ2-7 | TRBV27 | TGTGCCAGCAGTTTAACCCGGGGGCCGGAAGAGCAGTACTTC | CASSLTRGPEEQYF
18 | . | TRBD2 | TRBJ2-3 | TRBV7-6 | TGTGCCAGCAGCTTATTGTCGGGGGGGACTCCCCTCACAGATACGCAGTATTTT | CASSLLSGGTPLTDTQYF
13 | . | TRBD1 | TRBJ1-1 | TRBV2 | TGTGCCAACCTTCCGACAGGGGGCAATAAAGCTTTCTTT | CANLPTGGNKAFF